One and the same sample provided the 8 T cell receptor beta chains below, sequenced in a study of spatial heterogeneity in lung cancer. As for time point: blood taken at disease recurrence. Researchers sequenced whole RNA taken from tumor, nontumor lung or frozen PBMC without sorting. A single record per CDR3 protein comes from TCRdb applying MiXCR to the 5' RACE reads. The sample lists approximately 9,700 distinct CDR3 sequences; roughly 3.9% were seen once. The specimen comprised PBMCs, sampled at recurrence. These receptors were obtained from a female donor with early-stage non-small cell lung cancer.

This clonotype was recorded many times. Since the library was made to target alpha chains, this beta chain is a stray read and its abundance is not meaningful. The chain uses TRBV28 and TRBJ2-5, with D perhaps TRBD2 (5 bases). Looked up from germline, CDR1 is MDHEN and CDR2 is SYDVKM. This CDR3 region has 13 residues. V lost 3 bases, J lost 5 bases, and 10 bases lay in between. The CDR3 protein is CASSFGGRETQYF. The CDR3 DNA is TGTGCCAGCAGTTTTGGAGGACGGGAGACCCAGTACTTC.

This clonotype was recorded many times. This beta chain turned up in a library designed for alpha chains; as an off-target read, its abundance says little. The CDR3 region is CASTQGNSPLHF. The CDR3 DNA is TGTGCCAGCACCCAAGGGAATTCACCCCTCCACTTT. The chain links TRBV7-2 to TRBJ1-6; the D is unclear. CDR1 is SGHTA and CDR2 is FQGNSA in the germline V gene. This CDR3 is built from 12 residues. V was clipped by 7 bases and J by 7 bases, with 8 bases between them.

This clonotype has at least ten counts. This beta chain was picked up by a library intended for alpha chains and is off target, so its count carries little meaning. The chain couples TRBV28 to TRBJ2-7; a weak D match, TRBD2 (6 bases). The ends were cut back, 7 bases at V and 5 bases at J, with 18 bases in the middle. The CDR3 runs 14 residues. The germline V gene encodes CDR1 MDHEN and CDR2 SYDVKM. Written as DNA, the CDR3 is TGTGCCAGCACCCTCGGGGGAACAGTCCACGAGCAGTACTTC. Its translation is CASTLGGTVHEQYF.

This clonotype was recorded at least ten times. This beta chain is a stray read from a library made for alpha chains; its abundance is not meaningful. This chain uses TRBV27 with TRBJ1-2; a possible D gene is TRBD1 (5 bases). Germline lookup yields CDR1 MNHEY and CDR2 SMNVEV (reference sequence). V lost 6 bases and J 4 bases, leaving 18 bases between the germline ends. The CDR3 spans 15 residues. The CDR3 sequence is CASSRGRGLGYGYTF. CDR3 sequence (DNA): TGTGCCAGCAGCCGCGGGAGGGGCCTGGGCTATGGCTACACCTTC.

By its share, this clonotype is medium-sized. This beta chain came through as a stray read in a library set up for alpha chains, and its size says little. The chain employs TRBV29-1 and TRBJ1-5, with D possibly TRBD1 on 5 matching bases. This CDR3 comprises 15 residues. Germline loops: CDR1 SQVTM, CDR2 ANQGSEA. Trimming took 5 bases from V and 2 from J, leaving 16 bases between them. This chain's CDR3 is CSVTDSIGGNQPQHF. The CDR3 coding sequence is TGCAGCGTTACCGACAGTATCGGGGGCAATCAGCCCCAGCATTTT. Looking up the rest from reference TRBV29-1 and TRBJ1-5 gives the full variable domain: SAVISQKPSRDICQRGTSLTIQCQVDSQVTMMFWYRQQPGQSLTLIATANQGSEATYESGFVIDKFPISRPNLTFSTLTVSNMSPEDSSIYLCSVTDSIGGNQPQHFGDGTRLSIL.

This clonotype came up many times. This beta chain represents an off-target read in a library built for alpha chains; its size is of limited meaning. CDR3 nucleotide sequence: TGCGCCAGCAGCTCCGGACAGATGAACACTGAAGCTTTCTTT. Its protein is CASSSGQMNTEAFF. V is TRBV5-1 and J is TRBJ1-1; D perhaps matches TRBD1 (6 bases). This CDR3 spans 14 amino acids. V lost 3 bases, J lost 0 bases, and 9 bases lay in between. Germline V gene data show CDR1 as SGHRS and CDR2 as YFSETQ.

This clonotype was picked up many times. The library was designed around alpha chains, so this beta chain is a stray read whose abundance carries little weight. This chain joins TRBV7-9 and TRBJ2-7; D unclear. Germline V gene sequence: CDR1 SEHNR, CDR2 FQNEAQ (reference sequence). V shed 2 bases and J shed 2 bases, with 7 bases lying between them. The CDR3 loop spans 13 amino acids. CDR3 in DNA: TGTGCCAGCAGCTTAATGTCGCCCTACGAGCAGTACTTC. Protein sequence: CASSLMSPYEQYF.

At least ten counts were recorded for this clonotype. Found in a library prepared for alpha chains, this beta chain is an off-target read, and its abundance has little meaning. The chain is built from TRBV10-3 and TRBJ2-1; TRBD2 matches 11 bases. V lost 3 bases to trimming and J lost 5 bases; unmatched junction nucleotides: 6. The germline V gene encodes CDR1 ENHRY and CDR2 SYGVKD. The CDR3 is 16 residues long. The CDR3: CAISEQIAGGNNEQFF. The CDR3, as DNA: TGTGCCATCAGTGAACAGATAGCGGGGGGGAACAATGAGCAGTTCTTC.